This TCR beta chain came from a study of early T cells in non-severe SARS-CoV-2 infection. Attached unique molecular identifiers marked individual cDNA molecules. TCRdb fed the 5' RACE reads into MiXCR, producing one record per CDR3 protein. Found here are some 49,000 distinct CDR3 sequences, approximately 12% of them singletons; the top ten hold 8.5% to 10%. From germline, CDR1 is SGHRS and CDR2 YFSETQ. The CDR3 loop spans 17 amino acids. The germline V and J ends were trimmed by 3 bases and 3 bases, with 18 bases remaining between them. The sequenced sample was whole blood. The origin of this receptor is an adult who was a healthcare worker with PCR-confirmed SARS-CoV-2 infection or an uninfected control (not recorded which). This chain uses TRBV5-1 with TRBJ1-4; D is perhaps TRBD1 (5 bases). The CDR3 here is CASSSQTNRSPNEKLFF. CDR3 nucleotide sequence: TGCGCCAGCAGCTCCCAGACTAACAGGAGTCCTAATGAAAAACTGTTTTTT.